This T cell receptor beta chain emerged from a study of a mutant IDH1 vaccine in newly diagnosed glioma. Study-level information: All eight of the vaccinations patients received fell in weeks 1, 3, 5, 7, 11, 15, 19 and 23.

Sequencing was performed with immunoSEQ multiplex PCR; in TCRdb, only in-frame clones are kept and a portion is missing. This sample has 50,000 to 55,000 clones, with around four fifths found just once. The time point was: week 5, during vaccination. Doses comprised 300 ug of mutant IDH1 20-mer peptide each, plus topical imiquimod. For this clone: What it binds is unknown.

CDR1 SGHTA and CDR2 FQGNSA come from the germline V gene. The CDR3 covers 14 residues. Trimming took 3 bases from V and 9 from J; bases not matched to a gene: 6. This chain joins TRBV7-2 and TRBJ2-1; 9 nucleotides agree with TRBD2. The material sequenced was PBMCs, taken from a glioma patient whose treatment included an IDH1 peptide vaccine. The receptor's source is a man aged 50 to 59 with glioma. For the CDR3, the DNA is TGTGCCAGCAGCTTGAGCGGGGGGCAGACTGAGCAGTTCTTC. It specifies CASSLSGGQTEQFF.